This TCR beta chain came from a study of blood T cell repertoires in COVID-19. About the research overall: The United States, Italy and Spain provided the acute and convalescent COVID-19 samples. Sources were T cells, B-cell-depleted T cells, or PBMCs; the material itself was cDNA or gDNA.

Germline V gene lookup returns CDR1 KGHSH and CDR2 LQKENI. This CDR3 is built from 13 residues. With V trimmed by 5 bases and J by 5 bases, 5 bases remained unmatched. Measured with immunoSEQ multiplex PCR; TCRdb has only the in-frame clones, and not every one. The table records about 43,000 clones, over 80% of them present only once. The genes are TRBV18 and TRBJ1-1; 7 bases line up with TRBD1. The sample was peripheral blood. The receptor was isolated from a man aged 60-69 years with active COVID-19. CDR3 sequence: CASSTGQETEAFF. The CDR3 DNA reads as TGTGCCAGCTCAACAGGACAGGAGACTGAAGCTTTCTTT.